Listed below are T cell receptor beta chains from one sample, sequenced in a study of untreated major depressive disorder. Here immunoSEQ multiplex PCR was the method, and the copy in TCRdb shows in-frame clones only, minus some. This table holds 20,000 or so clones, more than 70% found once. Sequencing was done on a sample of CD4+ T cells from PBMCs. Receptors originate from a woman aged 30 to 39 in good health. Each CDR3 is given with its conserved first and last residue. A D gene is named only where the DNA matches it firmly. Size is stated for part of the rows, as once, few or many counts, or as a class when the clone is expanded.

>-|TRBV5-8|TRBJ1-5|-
CASSLGTGQVLSNQPQHF
TGTGCCAGCAGCTTGGGCACAGGACAAGTACTTAGCAATCAGCCCCAGCATTTT
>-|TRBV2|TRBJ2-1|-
CASSVEGLFNEQFF
TGTGCCAGCAGTGTTGAAGGGCTATTCAATGAGCAGTTCTTC
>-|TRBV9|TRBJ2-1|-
CASSGDYNEQFF
TGTGCCAGCAGCGGGGACTACAATGAGCAGTTCTTC
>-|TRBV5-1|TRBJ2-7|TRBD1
CASRSSTGDEQYF
TGCGCCAGCAGGTCCTCGACAGGGGACGAGCAGTACTTC
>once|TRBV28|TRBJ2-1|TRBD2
CASSFVPGRERTSSYNEQFF
TGTGCCAGCAGTTTTGTCCCCGGGAGGGAGCGGACGAGCTCCTACAATGAGCAGTTCTTC
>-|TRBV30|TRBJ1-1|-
CAWSRGGNTEAFF
TGTGCCTGGAGCAGAGGGGGGAACACTGAAGCTTTCTTT
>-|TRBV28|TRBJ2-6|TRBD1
CASSLSAGGRTGANVLTF
TGTGCCAGCAGTTTGTCGGCAGGGGGAAGGACTGGGGCCAACGTCCTGACTTTC
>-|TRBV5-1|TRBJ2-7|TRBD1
CASSLAGTGKDEQYF
TGCGCCAGCAGCTTGGCCGGGACAGGAAAGGACGAGCAGTACTTC
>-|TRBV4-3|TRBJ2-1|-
CASSQDYLALKANEQFF
TGCGCCAGCAGCCAAGATTATCTAGCCCTTAAGGCAAATGAGCAGTTCTTC
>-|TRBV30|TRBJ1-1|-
CAQMNTEAFF
TGTGCCCAAATGAACACTGAAGCTTTCTTT
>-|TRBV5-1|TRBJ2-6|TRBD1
CASSSTGISSGANVLTF
TGCGCCAGCAGCTCGACAGGGATTAGCTCTGGGGCCAACGTCCTGACTTTC
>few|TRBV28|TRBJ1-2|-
CASSAHYGYTF
TGTGCCAGCAGTGCCCATTATGGCTACACCTTC
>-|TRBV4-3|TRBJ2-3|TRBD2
CASSQASGSRNTQYF
TGCGCCAGCAGCCAAGCTAGCGGGAGTCGTAATACGCAGTATTTT
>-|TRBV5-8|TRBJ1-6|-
CASSLTAISYNSPLHF
TGTGCCAGCAGCTTGACCGCGATCTCCTATAATTCACCCCTCCACTTT
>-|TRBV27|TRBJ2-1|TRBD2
CASSLFPSGTSGNEQFF
TGTGCCAGCAGTTTGTTCCCTAGCGGGACATCAGGGAATGAGCAGTTCTTC
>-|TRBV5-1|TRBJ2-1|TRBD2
CASSVVAGAGDHEQFF
TGCGCCAGCAGCGTGGTGGCTGGAGCGGGAGATCATGAGCAGTTCTTC
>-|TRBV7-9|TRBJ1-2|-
CASSLFGAGLHYGYTF
TGTGCCAGCAGCTTATTTGGGGCGGGTCTCCACTATGGCTACACCTTC
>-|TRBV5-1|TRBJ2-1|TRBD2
CASSPSGSAYNEQFF
TGCGCCAGCAGCCCCAGCGGGAGCGCCTACAATGAGCAGTTCTTC
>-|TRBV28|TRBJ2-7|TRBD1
CASSPRDRPISEQYF
TGTGCCAGCAGCCCCCGGGACAGGCCTATTAGCGAGCAGTACTTC
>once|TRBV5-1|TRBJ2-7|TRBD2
CASSPRSGRSHEQYF
TGCGCCAGCAGCCCAAGGAGCGGGAGGTCCCACGAGCAGTACTTC
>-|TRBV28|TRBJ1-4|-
CASIGGLGEKLFF
TGTGCCAGCATAGGTGGGTTGGGTGAAAAACTGTTTTTT
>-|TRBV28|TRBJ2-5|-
CASSSQETQYF
TGTGCCAGCAGTTCCCAGGAGACCCAGTACTTC
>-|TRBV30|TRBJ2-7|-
CAARFGGYEQYF
TGTGCCGCGAGGTTCGGTGGGTACGAGCAGTACTTC
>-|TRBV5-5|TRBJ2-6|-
CASSLDWGLGANVLTF
TGTGCCAGCAGCTTGGATTGGGGGCTTGGGGCCAACGTCCTGACTTTC
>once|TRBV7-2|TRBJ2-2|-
CASSLVFGTGELFF
TGTGCCAGCAGCTTAGTATTCGGCACCGGGGAGCTGTTTTTT
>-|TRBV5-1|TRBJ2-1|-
CASSLQAESYNEQFF
TGCGCCAGCAGCCTGCAAGCGGAGTCTTACAATGAGCAGTTCTTC
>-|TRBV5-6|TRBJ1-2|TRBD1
CASSWDRGNYGYTF
TGTGCCAGCAGTTGGGACAGGGGCAACTATGGCTACACCTTC
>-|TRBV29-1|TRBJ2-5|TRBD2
CSVERSGGSSETQYF
TGCAGCGTTGAACGGTCGGGAGGGTCATCAGAGACCCAGTACTTC
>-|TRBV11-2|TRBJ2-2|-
CASSLVARNTGELFF
TGTGCCAGCAGCTTAGTTGCCAGGAACACCGGGGAGCTGTTTTTT
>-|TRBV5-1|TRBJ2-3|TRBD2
CASSLGGLSTDTQYF
TGCGCCAGCTCCCTGGGGGGGTTGAGCACAGATACGCAGTATTTT
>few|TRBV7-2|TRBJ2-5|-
CASSLDRQETQYF
TGTGCCAGCAGCCTAGACAGACAAGAGACCCAGTACTTC
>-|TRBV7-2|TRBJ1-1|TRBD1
CASSVQGVDTEAFF
TGTGCCAGCAGCGTACAGGGGGTGGACACTGAAGCTTTCTTT
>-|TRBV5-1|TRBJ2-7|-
CASSHGQTYEQYF
TGCGCCAGCAGCCATGGACAGACCTACGAGCAGTACTTC
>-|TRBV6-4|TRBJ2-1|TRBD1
CASSVFGTGYNEQFF
TGTGCCAGCAGTGTTTTCGGGACAGGTTACAATGAGCAGTTCTTC
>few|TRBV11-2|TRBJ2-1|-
CASSSRTGGSHNEQFF
TGTGCCAGCAGCTCCAGAACCGGGGGATCTCACAATGAGCAGTTCTTC
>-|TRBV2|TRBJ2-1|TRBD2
CASREGLADEQFF
TGTGCCAGCAGGGAGGGACTAGCCGATGAGCAGTTCTTC
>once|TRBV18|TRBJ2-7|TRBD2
CASSSRTSGSRGEQYF
TGTGCCAGCTCATCACGGACTAGCGGGAGCAGGGGCGAGCAGTACTTC
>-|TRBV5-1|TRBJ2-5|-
CASSLSDRISLAPQETQYF
TGCGCCAGCAGCTTATCGGACAGAATTTCACTGGCCCCACAAGAGACCCAGTACTTC
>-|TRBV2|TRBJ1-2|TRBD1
CASSGQGINYGYTF
TGTGCCAGCAGTGGACAGGGGATCAACTATGGCTACACCTTC
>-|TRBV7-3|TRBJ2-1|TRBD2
CASSPGLAGPREQFF
TGTGCCAGCAGCCCGGGACTAGCGGGACCAAGGGAGCAGTTCTTC
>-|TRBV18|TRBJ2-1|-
CASSLHLDNEQFF
TGTGCCAGCTCACTACACCTAGACAATGAGCAGTTCTTC